The next 26 T cell receptor beta chains were all read from a single sample in a study of T cells in Graves' hyperthyroidism and ophthalmopathy. TCR beta CDR3 region amplification was performed from RNA transcripts. Initially, a first-round RT-PCR of the TCR CDR3 employed the HTBI primer set. TCRdb re-analysed the multiplex PCR reads in MiXCR, keeping a single row per CDR3 protein. The sample consists of 550,000 to 800,000 distinct CDR3 sequences, 17% of them appearing once. The sequenced sample consisted of blood. The receptors were gathered from a man aged 50-60 years with Graves' hyperthyroidism.

This clonotype turned up a few times. The V call is TRBV12-3 or TRBV12-4, the J call TRBJ2-1; 7 nucleotides agree with TRBD2. Germline trimming cut 3 bases from V and 6 bases from J; bases unmatched to any gene: 2. This CDR3 is 13 amino acids long. In DNA, the CDR3 is TGTGCCAGCAGTTTTGGCGGGAGCAATGAGCAGTTCTTC. Translated, it gives CASSFGGSNEQFF.

This clonotype was seen at least ten times. This chain connects TRBV27 to TRBJ2-3; D not resolved. From germline, CDR1 is MNHEY and CDR2 SMNVEV (reference sequence). Trimming shortened V by 6 bases and J by 2 bases, and 9 bases separated the two germline ends. The CDR3 runs 13 residues. The CDR3 nucleotides are TGTGCCAGCAGCCCGATTTCCACAGATACGCAGTATTTT. Translated: CASSPISTDTQYF.

This clonotype was observed many times. V and J are TRBV2 and TRBJ2-7; 9 bases fit TRBD2. Germline assignment: CDR1 SNHLY and CDR2 FYNNEI. V trimming: 4 bases; J trimming: 4 bases; junction bases outside the gene matches: 5. This CDR3 spans 14 amino acids. This CDR3 is CASSGLAGLYEQYF. The CDR3, as DNA: TGTGCCAGCAGTGGTCTAGCGGGACTATACGAGCAGTACTTC.

This rearrangement joins TRBV6-1 to TRBJ2-5; D unclear. V lost 11 bases to trimming and J lost 2 bases, with 18 bases between them. The CDR3 runs to 14 residues. In germline, CDR1 is MNHNS, CDR2 SASEGT. The CDR3 DNA sequence: TGTGCCGGTCGCGTTCCCGGAGCTCAAGAGACCCAGTACTTC. Translation: CAGRVPGAQETQYF.

This clonotype has a count of ten or more. CDR3 amino acids: CASTQPPGAGGPPDTQYF. CDR3 in DNA: TGTGCCAGCACCCAACCGCCGGGGGCGGGAGGGCCCCCAGATACGCAGTATTTT. V is TRBV12-3 or TRBV12-4 and J is TRBJ2-3; 9 bases map to TRBD2. The junction had 18 bases not matched to a gene; V was cut back by 7 bases and J by 4 bases. The CDR3 has 18 amino acids.

This clonotype was recorded at least ten times. V is TRBV28 and J is TRBJ1-4; TRBD1 matches at 7 bases. The CDR3 is 15 residues long. Germline trimming cut 6 bases from V and 2 bases from J; bases unmatched to any gene: 6. Germline-derived CDR1 and CDR2 are MDHEN and SYDVKM. CDR3 loop: CASRSRGATNEKLFF. DNA of the CDR3: TGTGCCAGCAGAAGCAGGGGGGCCACTAATGAAAAACTGTTTTTT. The variable domain in full, completed from reference TRBV28 and TRBJ1-4, reads DVKVTQSSRYLVKRTGEKVFLECVQDMDHENMFWYRQDPGLGLRLIYFSYDVKMKEKGDIPEGYSVSREKKERFSLILESASTNQTSMYLCASRSRGATNEKLFFGSGTQLSVL.

This clonotype was observed many times. The CDR3 coding sequence is TGCGCCAGCAGCGCCTACAGGGGATCCGAGCAGTACTTC. Its translation: CASSAYRGSEQYF. The chain carries TRBV5-1 and TRBJ2-7, with TRBD1 identical over 7 bases. Germline CDR1 reads SGHRS; CDR2 reads YFSETQ. The CDR3 is 13 amino acids. V gave up 4 bases and J gave up 6 bases; unmatched junction bases: 7.

The V call is TRBV28, the J call TRBJ2-1; 13 nucleotides match TRBD2. The V segment lost 5 bases and the J segment 7 bases; nucleotides outside the gene matches: 20. The germline CDR1 and CDR2 sequences are MDHEN and SYDVKM. The CDR3 consists of 20 residues. The CDR3 is CASSEIFLTLAGGPGNEQFF. The DNA of the CDR3 is TGTGCCAGCAGTGAAATCTTCCTGACACTAGCGGGAGGGCCTGGTAATGAGCAGTTCTTC.

This clonotype has at least ten counts. This chain connects TRBV18 to TRBJ1-1; D is unresolved. Germline V lookup: CDR1 KGHSH, CDR2 LQKENI. The CDR3 contains 15 residues. Trimming cost V 0 bases and J 1 base, with 9 bases left between them. CDR3 region: CASSPPVQPNTEAFF. For the CDR3, the DNA is TGTGCCAGCTCACCACCGGTACAACCGAACACTGAAGCTTTCTTT.

The chain is built from TRBV6-4 and TRBJ2-7, with 9 nucleotides matching TRBD1. There are 15 residues in the CDR3. The V and J ends lost 7 bases and 1 base, in that order; junction bases with no gene match: 8. Germline CDR1 reads MRHNA; CDR2 reads SNTAGT. The CDR3 sequence is CASKMTGGKSYEQYF. DNA of the CDR3: TGTGCCAGCAAGATGACAGGGGGAAAATCCTACGAGCAGTACTTC.

This clonotype has ten or more counts. The chain has TRBV7-9 and TRBJ1-2; D remains unclear. In germline, CDR1 is SEHNR, CDR2 FQNEAQ (reference sequence). The CDR3 has 15 residues. V was cut by 1 base and J by 5 bases, with 14 bases left in between. In DNA, the CDR3 is TGTGCCAGCAGCTTAGATCGAGGCAGCGCTTATGGCTACACCTTC. It encodes CASSLDRGSAYGYTF.

This clonotype has at least ten counts. The gene calls are TRBV7-2 and TRBJ2-1; 7 nucleotides match TRBD1. CDR1 and CDR2 from the germline V gene are SGHTA and FQGNSA. The CDR3 totals 14 residues. V lost 4 bases, J lost 2 bases, and 2 bases stayed unmatched. CDR3: CASSSRGTYNEQFF. The DNA for the CDR3 is TGTGCCAGCAGCTCCAGGGGGACCTACAATGAGCAGTTCTTC. The whole variable domain, filled in from reference TRBV7-2 and TRBJ2-1, reads GAGVSQSPSNKVTEKGKDVELRCDPISGHTALYWYRQSLGQGLEFLIYFQGNSAPDKSGLPSDRFSAERTGGSVSTLTIQRTQQEDSAVYLCASSSRGTYNEQFFGPGTRLTVL.

The V gene is TRBV19, the J gene TRBJ1-2; D remains ambiguous. The ends were cut back, 7 bases at V and 5 bases at J, with 8 bases in the middle. Germline CDR1 and CDR2: LNHDA and SQIVND (reference sequence). The CDR3 consists of 11 residues. The chain's CDR3 is CASKMGYGYTF. For the CDR3, the DNA is TGTGCCAGTAAAATGGGGTATGGCTACACCTTC.

V gene TRBV30 combines with J gene TRBJ2-1; 9 nucleotides line up with TRBD2. The CDR3 loop spans 15 amino acids. J was trimmed by 6 bases and V by 3 bases; bases with no gene match: 9. Per germline, CDR1 GTSNPN and CDR2 SVGIG (reference sequence). The CDR3 DNA reads TGTGCCTGGAGAACCATAGCGGGAGCTCGCAATGAGCAGTTCTTC. Translated, it gives CAWRTIAGARNEQFF.

The CDR3 reads CASSFSFGQPQHF. DNA for the CDR3: TGCGCCAGCAGCTTCTCGTTCGGGCAGCCCCAGCATTTT. V gene TRBV5-1 combines with J gene TRBJ1-5; D is undetermined. With 2 bases removed from V and 7 bases from J, the gap between germline ends came to 10 bases. The CDR3 covers 13 residues. CDR1 and CDR2 from the germline V gene are SGHRS and YFSETQ.

This clonotype showed up just a few times. The rearrangement uses TRBV20-1 and TRBJ1-2; D is uncertain. This CDR3 has 15 amino acids. Germline V gene sequence: CDR1 DFQATT, CDR2 SNEGSKA (reference sequence). The ends were cut back, 0 bases at V and 0 bases at J, with 11 bases in the middle. The CDR3 here is CSARDKGRSNYGYTF. CDR3 in DNA: TGCAGTGCTAGAGATAAGGGTCGGTCTAACTATGGCTACACCTTC.

The chain links TRBV12-3 or TRBV12-4 to TRBJ1-4, with TRBD1 identical over 9 bases. The J segment lost 6 bases and the V segment lost 5 bases, leaving 7 bases of the junction unmatched. CDR3 size: 15 residues. CDR3 amino acids: CASSLSRTGDEKLFF. In DNA form, the CDR3 reads TGTGCCAGCAGTCTATCCCGGACAGGGGATGAAAAACTGTTTTTT.

The chain carries TRBV15 and TRBJ1-2; 7 positions agree with TRBD1. This CDR3 is built from 13 residues. Germline CDR1 reads LNHNV; CDR2 reads YYDKDF (reference sequence). Trimming removed 7 bases from V and 4 bases from J; junction bases left unmatched: 6. The CDR3 is CATKGATVYGYTF. Here the CDR3 DNA reads TGTGCCACCAAGGGGGCGACCGTCTATGGCTACACCTTC.

Concerning this clonotype itself: A read error is possible here, since a much larger clone lies one base away. The V gene is TRBV27, the J gene TRBJ2-2, with TRBD1 identical over 12 bases. Germline trimming cut 2 bases from V and 3 bases from J; bases unmatched to any gene: 7. The germline V gene encodes CDR1 MNHEY and CDR2 SMNVEV (reference sequence). This CDR3 comprises 18 residues. The CDR3 DNA reads TGTGCCAGCAGTTTACTCGGGACAGGGGGCCCGGACACCGGGGAGCTGTTTTTT. Amino acids: CASSLLGTGGPDTGELFF.

The sample holds many counts of this clonotype. The rearrangement uses TRBV28 and TRBJ2-6; D gene uncertain. This CDR3 spans 17 amino acids. The germline CDR1 and CDR2 sequences are MDHEN and SYDVKM. The V end was cut by 1 base, the J end by 0 bases, with 10 bases between. This CDR3 is CASSLFGGFSGANVLTF. The DNA of the CDR3 is TGTGCCAGCAGTTTATTTGGCGGTTTCTCTGGGGCCAACGTCCTGACTTTC.

Many counts were recorded for this clonotype. J is TRBJ1-2 and V is TRBV28; D perhaps matches TRBD1 (6 bases). The germline CDR1 and CDR2 sequences are MDHEN and SYDVKM. V lost 7 bases and J lost 4, with 13 bases in between. The CDR3 loop spans 13 amino acids. The CDR3 region has the DNA TGTGCCAGCACCCTAGGGGGGTCCTATGGCTACACCTTC. It is translated as CASTLGGSYGYTF.

The rearrangement joins TRBV29-1 to TRBJ1-1; D ambiguous. Trimming cost V 7 bases and J 1 base, with 4 bases left between them. The CDR3 is made up of 10 amino acids. Germline values: CDR1 SQVTM, CDR2 ANQGSEA. The CDR3 nucleotides are TGCAGCGCAGAGAACACTGAAGCTTTCTTT. Translated, it gives CSAENTEAFF.

This clonotype was picked up a small number of times. The V call is TRBV7-2, the J call TRBJ1-5; D unclear. This CDR3 is built from 14 residues. Trimming took 5 bases from V and 0 from J, leaving 8 bases between them. Germline V lookup: CDR1 SGHTA, CDR2 FQGNSA. CDR3 loop: CASSPYSSNQPQHF. The CDR3, as DNA: TGTGCCAGCAGCCCTTACAGTAGCAATCAGCCCCAGCATTTT.

The chain combines TRBV20-1 with TRBJ1-5; D may be TRBD1 (6 bases). CDR1 and CDR2 (germline): DFQATT, SNEGSKA (reference sequence). The CDR3 is made up of 15 amino acids. V lost 4 bases and J lost 2, with 15 bases in between. The CDR3 reads CSAMFGGSGNQPQHF. The CDR3 DNA is TGCAGTGCTATGTTCGGGGGCAGTGGCAATCAGCCCCAGCATTTT.

This clonotype has a count of ten or more. This chain links TRBV28 with TRBJ2-1; possible D gene TRBD1, 5 bases. There are 12 residues in the CDR3. Germline lookup yields CDR1 MDHEN and CDR2 SYDVKM. The CDR3 protein is CATGRTYNEQFF. CDR3 sequence (DNA): TGTGCAACCGGACGGACATACAATGAGCAGTTCTTC.

Remarks on this clonotype: It may be a read error: a sequence one base away is much more abundant. The V call is TRBV7-9, the J call TRBJ2-7; D possibly corresponds to TRBD2 (6 bases). The CDR3 is made up of 15 amino acids. Germline lookup yields CDR1 SEHNR and CDR2 FQNEAQ (reference sequence). Trimming removed 1 base from V and 3 bases from J, with 13 bases in between. Here the CDR3 DNA reads TGTGCCAGCAGCTTAGTAGGGACTGATTACTACGAGCAGTACTTC. Protein sequence: CASSLVGTDYYEQYF.